This passage covers 14 T cell receptor beta chains from one sample sequenced in a study of T-cell memory formation after mild COVID-19. TCRdb processed the 5' RACE reads anew with MiXCR; each CDR3 protein has one entry. The sample lists some 190,000 distinct CDR3 sequences; 15% to 20% were seen once. The sample consisted of PBMCs or a T cell subset sorted from them (not recorded which). These TCRs come from an adult woman who had mild COVID-19 (a few samples of this study predate the infection). Cell type and time point are not known.

In nucleotides, the CDR3 is TGTGCCAGCTCGAGCGCTAGCGGGGGGATAGAGACCCAGTACTTC. Amino acid sequence: CASSSASGGIETQYF. This sequence joins TRBV7-2 and TRBJ2-5, with 11 bases aligning to TRBD2. In germline, CDR1 is SGHTA, CDR2 FQGNSA. The V gene end was trimmed by 8 bases and the J gene end by 4 bases; junction bases not matched to a gene: 9. CDR3 length: 15 amino acids.

Only a few counts were recorded for this clonotype. The chain joins TRBV4-2 to TRBJ2-7, with D perhaps matching TRBD1 (5 bases). The CDR3 extends over 13 amino acids. Trimming removed 6 bases at V and 2 bases at J, with 11 bases between. The germline V gene has CDR1 LGHNA and CDR2 YNFKEQ. As DNA, the CDR3 is TGTGCCAGCAGTGCGCAGGGTACCTACGAGCAGTACTTC. Protein product: CASSAQGTYEQYF.

This clonotype was found many times. The V gene is TRBV4-2, the J gene TRBJ2-7; a possible D gene is TRBD1 (5 bases). The length of the CDR3 is 13 residues. Germline V CDR1 and CDR2: LGHNA, YNFKEQ. The V and J ends lost 0 bases and 4 bases respectively, with 7 bases between them. DNA of the CDR3: TGTGCCAGCAGCCAAGAAGGGGTGTACGAGCAGTACTTC. Encoded protein: CASSQEGVYEQYF.

The CDR3 region has the DNA TGTGCCAGCAGTTTATTAGCGGGGAACTCCTACAATGAGCAGTTCTTC. Translated, it gives CASSLLAGNSYNEQFF. The V and J genes are TRBV12-3 or TRBV12-4 and TRBJ2-1; 8 positions match TRBD2. The CDR3 contains 16 residues. Trimming at V came to 2 bases and at J to 0 bases, leaving 3 bases not matched to a gene.

This clonotype was seen more than once but under ten times. The genes are TRBV5-4 and TRBJ2-3; D gene ambiguous. The CDR3 has 13 amino acids. The ends were cut back, 2 bases at V and 4 bases at J, with 8 bases in the middle. CDR1 and CDR2 (germline): SGHNT, YYREEE (reference sequence). CDR3 loop: CASSFQASDTQYF. CDR3 bases: TGTGCCAGCAGCTTTCAGGCCTCAGATACGCAGTATTTT.

Of note for this clonotype: One end of the junction is discordant with germline, which a read error may explain. The rearrangement links TRBV7-2 to TRBJ2-1; D ambiguous. The germline V gene has CDR1 SGHTA and CDR2 FQGNSA. This CDR3 has 13 amino acids. The CDR3 DNA is TGTGCCAGCAGCCTGGGCTTAAACAATGGGCAGTTCTTC. This gives the protein CASSLGLNNGQFF.

This chain uses TRBV4-1 with TRBJ1-1; D might be TRBD1 (5 bases). The CDR3 extends over 13 amino acids. The V gene's germline CDR1 is MGHRA and CDR2 YSYEKL. V lost 0 bases and J 10 bases, leaving 12 bases between the germline ends. The CDR3 is CASSQDNSGRAFF. CDR3 DNA sequence: TGCGCCAGCAGCCAAGATAATTCAGGGCGAGCTTTCTTT.

CDR3 coding DNA: TGTGCCAGCAGTAACTCAGCGGCACGCACAGATACGCAGTATTTT. This codes for CASSNSAARTDTQYF. The gene calls are TRBV12-3 or TRBV12-4 and TRBJ2-3; D may be TRBD2 (5 bases). Trimming took 5 bases from V and 1 from J, leaving 13 bases between them. The CDR3 extends over 15 amino acids.

The V and J genes are TRBV24-1 and TRBJ2-7; D not certain. CDR3 length: 15 amino acids. Trimming shortened V by 0 bases and J by 5 bases, and 13 bases separated the two germline ends. Germline V gene sequence: CDR1 KGHDR, CDR2 SFDVKD. This CDR3 is CATSDLVVPTHEQYF. As DNA, the CDR3 is TGTGCCACCAGTGATTTGGTGGTCCCCACTCACGAGCAGTACTTC.

This clonotype was recorded a few times. The J gene is TRBJ1-3, the V gene TRBV15; unclear D gene. CDR3 length: 13 amino acids. Germline CDR1 reads LNHNV; CDR2 reads YYDKDF (reference sequence). The germline V and J ends were trimmed by 8 bases and 0 bases, with 8 bases remaining between them. The CDR3 loop is CATRRLSGNTIYF. For the CDR3, the DNA is TGTGCCACCCGACGGCTCTCTGGAAACACCATATATTTT.

The V and J genes are TRBV20-1 and TRBJ2-1; possible D gene TRBD1, 5 bases. Germline V lookup: CDR1 DFQATT, CDR2 SNEGSKA (reference sequence). The CDR3 extends over 14 amino acids. Trimming cost V 5 bases and J 1 base, with 12 bases left between them. The CDR3 nucleotides are TGCAGTGCTTTTGACAGACTGTCCTACAATGAGCAGTTCTTC. This gives the protein CSAFDRLSYNEQFF.

In its sample, this clonotype was seen many times. The chain has TRBV5-1 and TRBJ2-3; 7 nucleotides line up with TRBD1. Trimming at V came to 0 bases and at J to 2 bases, leaving 9 bases not matched to a gene. The CDR3 runs 17 residues. The germline CDR1 and CDR2 sequences are SGHRS and YFSETQ. CDR3 region: CASSLVGGRGYTDTQYF. Here the CDR3 DNA reads TGCGCCAGCAGCTTGGTAGGGGGCCGGGGTTACACAGATACGCAGTATTTT.

The chain uses TRBV19 and TRBJ2-3, with D possibly TRBD2 on 6 matching bases. The CDR3 covers 13 residues. Trimming took 4 bases from V and 6 from J, leaving 11 bases between them. CDR1 and CDR2 from the germline V gene are LNHDA and SQIVND (reference sequence). The CDR3: CASSRGRSDTQYF. The CDR3 DNA reads as TGTGCCAGTAGTAGGGGGAGGTCTGATACGCAGTATTTT.

This clonotype was seen a handful of times. J is TRBJ2-5 and V is TRBV24-1; perhaps TRBD1 as D (6 bases). The CDR3 loop spans 14 amino acids. V was shortened by 5 bases and J by 5 bases, with 14 bases between the two germline ends. The V gene's germline CDR1 is KGHDR and CDR2 SFDVKD. This chain's CDR3 is CATSAGGVGETQYF. The CDR3 region has the DNA TGTGCCACCAGTGCTGGGGGCGTAGGGGAGACCCAGTACTTC.